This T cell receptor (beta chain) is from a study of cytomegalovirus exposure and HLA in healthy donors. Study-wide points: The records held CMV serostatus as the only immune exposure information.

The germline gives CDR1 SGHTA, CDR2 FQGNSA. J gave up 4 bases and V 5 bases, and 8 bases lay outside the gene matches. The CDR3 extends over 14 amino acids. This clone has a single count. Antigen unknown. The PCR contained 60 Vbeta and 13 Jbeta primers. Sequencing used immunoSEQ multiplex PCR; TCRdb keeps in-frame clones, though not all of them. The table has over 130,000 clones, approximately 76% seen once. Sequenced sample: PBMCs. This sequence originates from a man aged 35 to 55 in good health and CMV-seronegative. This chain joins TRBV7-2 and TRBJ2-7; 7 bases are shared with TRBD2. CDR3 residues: CASSLTGLSYEQYF. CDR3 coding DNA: TGTGCCAGCAGCCTTACGGGACTATCTTACGAGCAGTACTTC.